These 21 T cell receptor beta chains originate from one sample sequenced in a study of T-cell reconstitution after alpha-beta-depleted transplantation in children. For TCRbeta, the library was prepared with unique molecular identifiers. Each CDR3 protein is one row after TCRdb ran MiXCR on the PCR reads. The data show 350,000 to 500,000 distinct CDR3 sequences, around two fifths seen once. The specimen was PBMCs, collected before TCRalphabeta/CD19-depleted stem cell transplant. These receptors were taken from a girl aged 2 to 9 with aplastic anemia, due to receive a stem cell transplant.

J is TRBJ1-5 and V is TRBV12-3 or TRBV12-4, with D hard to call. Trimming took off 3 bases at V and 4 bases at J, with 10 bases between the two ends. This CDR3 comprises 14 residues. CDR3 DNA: TGTGCCAGCAGTTTTGGACCGGGGAATCAGCCCCAGCATTTT. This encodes CASSFGPGNQPQHF.

CDR3 sequence reads: CSADRGLANEQFF. CDR3 sequence (DNA): TGCAGCGCCGACAGGGGGCTGGCCAATGAGCAGTTCTTC. The chain employs TRBV29-1 and TRBJ2-1, with 10 positions matching TRBD1. CDR1 SQVTM and CDR2 ANQGSEA come from the germline V gene. This CDR3 has 13 amino acids. The trim removed 7 bases at V and 6 bases at J, leaving 6 bases unmatched.

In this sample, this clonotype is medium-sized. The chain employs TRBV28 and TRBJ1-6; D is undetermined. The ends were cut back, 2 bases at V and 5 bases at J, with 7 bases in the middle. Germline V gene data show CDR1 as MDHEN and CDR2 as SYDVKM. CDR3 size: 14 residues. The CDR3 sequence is CASSLRWNNSPLHF. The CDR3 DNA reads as TGTGCCAGCAGTTTACGCTGGAATAATTCACCCCTCCACTTT.

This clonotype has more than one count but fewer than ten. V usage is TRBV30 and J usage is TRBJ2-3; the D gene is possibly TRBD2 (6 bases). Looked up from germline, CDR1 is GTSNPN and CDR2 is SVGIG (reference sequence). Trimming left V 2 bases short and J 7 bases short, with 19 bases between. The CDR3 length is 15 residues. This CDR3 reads CAWSSRAGHRNTQYF. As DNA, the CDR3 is TGTGCCTGGAGTTCTCGAGCGGGCCACCGCAATACGCAGTATTTT.

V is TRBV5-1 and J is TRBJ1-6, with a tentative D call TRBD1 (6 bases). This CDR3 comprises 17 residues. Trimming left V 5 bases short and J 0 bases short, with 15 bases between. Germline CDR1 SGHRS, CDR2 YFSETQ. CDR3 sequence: CASRYGQSSSYNSPLHF. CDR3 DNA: TGCGCCAGCAGATATGGACAGTCAAGCTCCTATAATTCACCCCTCCACTTT.

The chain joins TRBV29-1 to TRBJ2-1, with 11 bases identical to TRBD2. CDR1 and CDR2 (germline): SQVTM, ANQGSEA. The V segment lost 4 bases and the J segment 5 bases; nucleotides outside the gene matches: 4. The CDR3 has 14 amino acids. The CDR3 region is CSVVALAGDNEQFF. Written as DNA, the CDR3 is TGCAGCGTTGTGGCACTAGCGGGAGACAATGAGCAGTTCTTC.

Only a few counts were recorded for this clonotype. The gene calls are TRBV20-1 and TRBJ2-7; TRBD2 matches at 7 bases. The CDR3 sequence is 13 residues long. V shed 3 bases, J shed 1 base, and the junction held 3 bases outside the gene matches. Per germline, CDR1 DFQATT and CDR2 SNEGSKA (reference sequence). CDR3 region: CSASTSVSYEQYF. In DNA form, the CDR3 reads TGCAGTGCTAGTACTAGCGTTTCCTACGAGCAGTACTTC.

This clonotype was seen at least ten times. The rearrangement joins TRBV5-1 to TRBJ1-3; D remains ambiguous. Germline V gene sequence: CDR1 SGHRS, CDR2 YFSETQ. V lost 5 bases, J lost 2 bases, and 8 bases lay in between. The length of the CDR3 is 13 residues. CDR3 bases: TGCGCCAGCAGGGGCCCCACTGGAAACACCATATATTTT. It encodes CASRGPTGNTIYF.

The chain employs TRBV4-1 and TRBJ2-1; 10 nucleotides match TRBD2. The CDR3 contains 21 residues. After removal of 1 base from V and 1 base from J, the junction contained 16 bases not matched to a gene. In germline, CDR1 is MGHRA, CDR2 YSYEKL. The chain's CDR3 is CASSQGGLEREGRVSYNEQFF. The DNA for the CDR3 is TGCGCCAGCAGCCAAGGCGGATTAGAGCGGGAGGGCCGGGTGTCCTACAATGAGCAGTTCTTC.

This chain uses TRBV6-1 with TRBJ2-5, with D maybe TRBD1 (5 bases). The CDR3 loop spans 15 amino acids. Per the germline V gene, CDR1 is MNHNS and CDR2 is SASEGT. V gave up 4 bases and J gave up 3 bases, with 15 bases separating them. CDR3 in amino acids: CASSGLGRAEETQYF. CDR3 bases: TGTGCCAGCAGTGGCCTAGGCAGGGCGGAAGAGACCCAGTACTTC.

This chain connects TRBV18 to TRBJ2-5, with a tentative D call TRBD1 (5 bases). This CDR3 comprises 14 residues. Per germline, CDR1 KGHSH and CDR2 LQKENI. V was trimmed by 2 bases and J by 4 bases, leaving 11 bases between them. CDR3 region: CASSPRGTRETQYF. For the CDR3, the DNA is TGTGCCAGCTCACCAAGGGGCACAAGAGAGACCCAGTACTTC.

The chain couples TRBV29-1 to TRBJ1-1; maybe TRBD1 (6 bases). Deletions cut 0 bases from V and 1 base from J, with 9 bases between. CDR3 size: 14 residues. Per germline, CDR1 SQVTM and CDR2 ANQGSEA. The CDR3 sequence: CSVEDLQGNTEAFF. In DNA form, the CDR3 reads TGCAGCGTTGAAGACCTACAGGGGAACACTGAAGCTTTCTTT.

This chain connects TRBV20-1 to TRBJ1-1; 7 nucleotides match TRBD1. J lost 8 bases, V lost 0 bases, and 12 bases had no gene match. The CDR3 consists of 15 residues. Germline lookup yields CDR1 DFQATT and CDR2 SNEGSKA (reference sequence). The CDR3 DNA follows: TGCAGTGCTAGAGATCTAGGTCAGGGGGTTAAAGAAGCTTTCTTT. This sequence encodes CSARDLGQGVKEAFF.

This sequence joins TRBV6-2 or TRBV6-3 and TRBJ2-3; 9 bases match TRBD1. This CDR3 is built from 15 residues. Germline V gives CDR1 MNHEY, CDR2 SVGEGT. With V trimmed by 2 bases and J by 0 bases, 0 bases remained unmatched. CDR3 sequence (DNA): TGTGCCAGCAGTTACGGACAGGGGAGCACAGATACGCAGTATTTT. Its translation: CASSYGQGSTDTQYF.

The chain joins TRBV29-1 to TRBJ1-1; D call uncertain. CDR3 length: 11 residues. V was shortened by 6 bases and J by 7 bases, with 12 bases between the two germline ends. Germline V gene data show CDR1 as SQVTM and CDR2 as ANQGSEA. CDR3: CSVSTVVEAFF. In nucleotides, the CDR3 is TGCAGCGTCAGTACGGTAGTTGAAGCTTTCTTT.

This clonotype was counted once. The chain's CDR3 is CASSLGHEWTDTQYF. For the CDR3, the DNA is TGTGCCAGCAGCTTAGGCCATGAGTGGACAGATACGCAGTATTTT. This chain links TRBV7-2 with TRBJ2-3; D not certain. This CDR3 is 15 amino acids long. Germline V lookup: CDR1 SGHTA, CDR2 FQGNSA. Trimming shortened V by 1 base and J by 3 bases, and 11 bases separated the two germline ends.

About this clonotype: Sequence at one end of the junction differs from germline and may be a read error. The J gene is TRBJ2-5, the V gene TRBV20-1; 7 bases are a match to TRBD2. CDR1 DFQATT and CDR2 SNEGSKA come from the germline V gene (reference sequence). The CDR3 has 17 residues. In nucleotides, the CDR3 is TGCTGTGCTAGACGCGGAGCGGTCCTAGCGGTACAAGAGACCCAGTACTTC. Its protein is CCARRGAVLAVQETQYF.

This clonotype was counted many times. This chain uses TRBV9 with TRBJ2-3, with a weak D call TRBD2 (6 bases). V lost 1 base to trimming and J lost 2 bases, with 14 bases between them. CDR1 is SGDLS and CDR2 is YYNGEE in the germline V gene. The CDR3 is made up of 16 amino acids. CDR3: CASSVWAGRDTDTQYF. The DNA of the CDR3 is TGTGCCAGCAGCGTATGGGCGGGACGGGACACAGATACGCAGTATTTT.

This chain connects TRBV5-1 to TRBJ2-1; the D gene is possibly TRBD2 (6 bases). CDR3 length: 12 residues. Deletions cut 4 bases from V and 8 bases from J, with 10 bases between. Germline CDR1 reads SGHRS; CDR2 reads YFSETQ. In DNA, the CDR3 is TGCGCCAGCAGCGCCGGGACTTATGAGCAGTTCTTC. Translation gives CASSAGTYEQFF.

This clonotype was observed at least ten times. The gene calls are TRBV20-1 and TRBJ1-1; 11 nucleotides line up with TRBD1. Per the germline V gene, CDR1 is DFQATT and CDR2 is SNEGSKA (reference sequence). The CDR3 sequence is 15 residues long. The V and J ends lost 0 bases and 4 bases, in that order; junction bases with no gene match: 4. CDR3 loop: CSAREDRGRVTEAFF. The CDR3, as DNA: TGCAGTGCTAGAGAGGACAGGGGGCGGGTCACTGAAGCTTTCTTT.

The DNA for the CDR3 is TGCGCCAGCAGCTTTGAACAGGGGTCTAACTATGGCTACACCTTC. Translation gives CASSFEQGSNYGYTF. This chain connects TRBV4-1 to TRBJ1-2; 7 positions match TRBD1. CDR1 MGHRA and CDR2 YSYEKL come from the germline V gene. V lost 5 bases, J lost 0 bases, and 6 bases stayed unmatched. CDR3 length: 15 amino acids.